Sequencing of this TCR beta chain was carried out in a study of graft-versus-host responses after intestinal transplantation. Study as a whole: Every recipient had anti-thymocyte globulin induction and around 3 years of tacrolimus plus steroids.

The CDR3 spans 15 residues. V shed 3 bases and J 3 bases; nucleotides not matched to a gene: 8. Germline lookup yields CDR1 MDHEN and CDR2 SYDVKM. Generated by immunoSEQ multiplex PCR, the TCRdb table keeps only in-frame clones and is missing some. The sample contains tens of thousands of clones, 70% to 90% of which appear only once. Findings and limits, study-wide: GvH clone levels peaked in circulation, and this peak was associated with early post-transplant HvG declines. In recipient marrow, GvH clones were found, and some appeared first in ileum or blood.

Details on this clone: Its antigen remains unidentified.

This clonotype originated in a human patient who received an intestinal transplant, so some T cells may come from the graft donor. The chain uses TRBV28 and TRBJ2-7; 7 bases fit TRBD2. The sequencing used PBMCs, collected roughly 68 weeks after intestinal transplantation. CDR3 nucleotide sequence: TGTGCCAGCAGTTTGTTCCCTAGCGGTGACTACGAGCAGTACTTC. This gives the protein CASSLFPSGDYEQYF.